These 21 T cell receptor beta chains came from one sample sequenced in a study of radiation and T cells in renal cell carcinoma (dated by TCRdb to between 2020 and 2021). Library prep was done by the immunoSEQ multiplex PCR assay. TCRdb retrieved this table from immuneACCESS and kept in-frame rearrangements only. Not all clones are present; in checked studies, unresolved V genes account for under half, and no reason is known for the remainder. The sample records about 150,000 clones, about 88% of which are singletons. About 4.3% of the sample comes from the top ten. According to the study, the label for this sample's time point signals: baseline pretreatment blood. The treatment or condition label corresponds to: 15 Gy SBRT to primary tumor, nephrectomy 4 weeks later. Specimen: blood, collected from a patient whose treatment included radiotherapy and nephrectomy. These TCRs come from a woman in her 70s with renal cell carcinoma.

The chain carries TRBV5-4 and TRBJ2-7; possibly TRBD1 for D (6 bases). With 4 bases removed from V and 7 bases from J, the gap between germline ends came to 12 bases. Germline values: CDR1 SGHNT, CDR2 YYREEE (reference sequence). The CDR3 runs to 12 residues. This CDR3 is CASSTDRIEQYF. DNA of the CDR3: TGTGCCAGCAGCACGGACAGAATTGAGCAGTACTTC.

J is TRBJ2-7 and V is TRBV13, with D possibly matching TRBD1 (6 bases). V shed 1 base and J shed 7 bases, with 14 bases lying between them. CDR1 is PRHDT, CDR2 FYEKMQ, per germline (reference sequence). The CDR3 spans 14 residues. The CDR3 DNA is TGTGCCAGCAGCTTAGAAGGACAGCTAGGAGAGCAGTACTTC. It specifies CASSLEGQLGEQYF.

This sequence joins TRBV9 and TRBJ2-1; no reliable D call. V lost 6 bases to trimming and J lost 0 bases, with 10 bases between them. This CDR3 spans 14 amino acids. Germline CDR1 reads SGDLS; CDR2 reads YYNGEE. Here the CDR3 reads CASKPSGSYNEQFF. The DNA for the CDR3 is TGTGCCAGCAAGCCCTCAGGCTCCTACAATGAGCAGTTCTTC.

The chain is built from TRBV19 and TRBJ2-3; TRBD2 aligns across 12 bases. The CDR3 length is 17 residues. After removal of 2 bases from V and 2 bases from J, the junction contained 5 bases not matched to a gene. Germline-derived CDR1 and CDR2 are LNHDA and SQIVND (reference sequence). CDR3: CASSILAGGPNTDTQYF. The CDR3 DNA sequence: TGTGCCAGTAGTATACTAGCGGGGGGGCCGAACACAGATACGCAGTATTTT.

This chain uses TRBV5-1 with TRBJ2-2, with D perhaps TRBD1 (6 bases). Trimming took off 4 bases at V and 1 base at J, with 11 bases between the two ends. The CDR3 has 15 residues. Per the germline V gene, CDR1 is SGHRS and CDR2 is YFSETQ. The CDR3 DNA reads TGCGCCAGCAGCCCCCAGACAGGGAACACCGGGGAGCTGTTTTTT. As protein: CASSPQTGNTGELFF.

V usage is TRBV2 and J usage is TRBJ1-3; 9 nucleotides agree with TRBD1. Germline CDR1 is SNHLY and CDR2 is FYNNEI. With V trimmed by 5 bases and J by 7 bases, 3 bases remained unmatched. The CDR3 consists of 13 residues. In DNA, the CDR3 is TGTGCCAGCAGTTGGGACAGGGAGAACACCATATATTTT. This codes for CASSWDRENTIYF. Supplemented by reference TRBV2 and TRBJ1-3, the full variable domain reads EPEVTQTPSHQVTQMGQEVILRCVPISNHLYFYWYRQILGQKVEFLVSFYNNEISEKSEIFDDQFSVERPDGSNFTLKIRSTKLEDSAMYFCASSWDRENTIYFGEGSWLTVV.

In its sample, this clone was seen a few times. The chain couples TRBV30 to TRBJ1-5, with 7 bases matching TRBD1. From germline, CDR1 is GTSNPN and CDR2 SVGIG (reference sequence). The CDR3 spans 13 residues. Trimming removed 2 bases from V and 5 bases from J; junction bases left unmatched: 3. CDR3 sequence: CAWSSGGDQPQHF. In nucleotides, the CDR3 is TGTGCCTGGAGTTCAGGGGGTGATCAGCCCCAGCATTTT.

The chain carries TRBV21-1 and TRBJ2-3; TRBD2 is the table's D call, not checked against the DNA. TRBV21-1 is designated a pseudogene. This CDR3 is built from 16 residues. The CDR3 DNA sequence: TGTGCCAGCAGTCGGACTAGCGGGGGCAACACAGATACGCAGTATTTT. Protein product: CASSRTSGGNTDTQYF.

The V gene is TRBV7-9, the J gene TRBJ1-2; D is perhaps TRBD1 (5 bases). The germline V gene has CDR1 SEHNR and CDR2 FQNEAQ (reference sequence). This CDR3 spans 12 amino acids. V was pared by 3 bases and J by 7 bases, with 9 bases between. CDR3: CASSFSQGGYTF. CDR3 coding DNA: TGTGCCAGCAGCTTTTCGCAGGGTGGCTACACCTTC.

V usage is TRBV7-9 and J usage is TRBJ1-3; a possible D gene is TRBD1 (5 bases). The germline CDR1 and CDR2 sequences are SEHNR and FQNEAQ (reference sequence). Trimming stripped 3 bases from V and 0 bases from J, with 9 bases between. This CDR3 spans 15 amino acids. The CDR3 reads CASSFGTDSGNTIYF. DNA for the CDR3: TGTGCCAGCAGCTTCGGGACCGACTCTGGAAACACCATATATTTT.

The chain couples TRBV7-9 to TRBJ1-2; the D gene is possibly TRBD1 (5 bases). V was pared by 1 base and J by 4 bases, with 7 bases between. This CDR3 is 13 amino acids long. CDR1 and CDR2 from the germline V gene are SEHNR and FQNEAQ (reference sequence). The CDR3, as DNA: TGTGCCAGCAGCTTAGTTGGGGGCTATGGCTACACCTTC. This codes for CASSLVGGYGYTF.

This chain uses TRBV29-1 with TRBJ2-7; 11 nucleotides agree with TRBD1. In germline, CDR1 is SQVTM, CDR2 ANQGSEA. With 3 bases clipped from V and 3 bases from J, the junction kept 1 base outside the gene matches. CDR3 length equals 13 residues. The CDR3 bases are TGCAGCGTTGAGGGACAGGGGGGCTACGAGCAGTACTTC. Translating it yields CSVEGQGGYEQYF.

This clone showed up just once. The genes are TRBV5-4 and TRBJ2-7; the match to TRBD2 covers 14 bases. CDR1 SGHNT and CDR2 YYREEE come from the germline V gene (reference sequence). This CDR3 is built from 16 residues. The V segment lost 2 bases and the J segment 1 base; nucleotides outside the gene matches: 2. CDR3 residues: CASSLGTSGGSYEQYF. The CDR3 DNA reads TGTGCCAGCAGCTTAGGGACTAGCGGGGGTTCCTACGAGCAGTACTTC.

The chain has TRBV28 and TRBJ1-6; the D gene is possibly TRBD1 (5 bases). Between the trimmed V and J ends, which lost 1 base and 9 bases, there was a span of 10 bases. The CDR3 length is 14 residues. Germline CDR1 and CDR2: MDHEN and SYDVKM. CDR3 sequence: CASSLSGRSSPLHF. The CDR3 bases are TGTGCCAGCAGTTTATCAGGGAGGAGTTCACCCCTCCACTTT.

V is TRBV15 and J is TRBJ1-6; D possibly corresponds to TRBD1 (5 bases). CDR1 and CDR2 from the germline V gene are LNHNV and YYDKDF (reference sequence). This CDR3 is built from 13 residues. V was shortened by 0 bases and J by 8 bases, with 5 bases between the two germline ends. The DNA of the CDR3 is TGTGCCACCAGCAGAGAGGGGGATTCACCCCTCCACTTT. Translation gives CATSREGDSPLHF.

The rearrangement links TRBV6-1 to TRBJ1-1; unclear D gene. Germline lookup yields CDR1 MNHNS and CDR2 SASEGT. The CDR3 loop spans 13 amino acids. V was cut by 7 bases and J by 1 base, with 10 bases left in between. The CDR3 protein is CASTYTENTEAFF. CDR3 coding DNA: TGTGCCAGCACCTATACAGAGAACACTGAAGCTTTCTTT.

This chain joins TRBV5-6 and TRBJ1-1; D possibly corresponds to TRBD1 (5 bases). The CDR3 has 14 amino acids. Germline V gene data show CDR1 as SGHDT and CDR2 as YYEEEE. V was clipped by 4 bases and J by 0 bases, with 10 bases between them. CDR3 amino acids: CASSRGLLNTEAFF. The CDR3, as DNA: TGTGCCAGCAGCCGGGGACTCCTGAACACTGAAGCTTTCTTT.

This sequence joins TRBV18 and TRBJ1-1; D gene unclear. This CDR3 region has 14 residues. Germline V gene sequence: CDR1 KGHSH, CDR2 LQKENI. Between the trimmed V and J ends, which lost 3 bases and 5 bases, there was a span of 13 bases. The CDR3 reads CASSPRLVGTEAFF. CDR3 sequence (DNA): TGTGCCAGCTCACCTCGCCTCGTGGGAACTGAAGCTTTCTTT.

This chain uses TRBV30 with TRBJ1-5; no clear D. Germline assignment: CDR1 GTSNPN and CDR2 SVGIG (reference sequence). V lost 2 bases and J 3 bases, leaving 11 bases between the germline ends. The CDR3 is 14 residues long. In nucleotides, the CDR3 is TGTGCCTGGAGTAGAGGCCTTCCCAATCAGCCCCAGCATTTT. Its translation: CAWSRGLPNQPQHF.

This clone appeared once. This CDR3 reads CASSQNSYEQYF. Here the CDR3 DNA reads TGTGCCAGCAGCCAAAACAGCTACGAGCAGTACTTC. The genes are TRBV14 and TRBJ2-7; D gene uncertain. Trimming removed 2 bases from V and 3 bases from J, with 5 bases in between. The CDR3 totals 12 residues. Germline V CDR1 and CDR2: SGHDN, FVKESK.

The chain has TRBV20-1 and TRBJ2-1; 8 bases match TRBD1. The CDR3 runs to 11 residues. J was trimmed by 12 bases and V by 1 base; bases with no gene match: 2. In germline, CDR1 is DFQATT, CDR2 SNEGSKA (reference sequence). The CDR3 spells CSARGGQAQFF. Written as DNA, the CDR3 is TGCAGTGCTAGAGGGGGACAGGCGCAGTTCTTC.